This T cell receptor (beta chain) was sequenced for a study of beta chain features in type 1 diabetes. Study results and limitations: Moderately but significantly shorter TCRB CDR3s were found in Type 1 diabetes patients in all four CD4+ subsets.

Investigators reverse transcribed all isolated RNA, so they sequenced expressed TCRB transcripts. The repertoire was sequenced with immunoSEQ multiplex PCR; TCRdb's copy has only in-frame clones and lacks some. The sample lists about 160,000 clones, approximately 8% seen once, with under 0.55% in the top ten. This clone turned up a few times. Its antigen is still unknown. V was trimmed by 4 bases and J by 11 bases, leaving 15 bases between them. Germline CDR1 and CDR2: SEHNR and FQNEAQ (reference sequence). CDR3 size: 13 residues. This TCR derives from a young man with type 1 diabetes. The sample comprised central memory CD4+ T cells from blood. V usage is TRBV7-9 and J usage is TRBJ1-5; TRBD1 is a possible D gene (6 bases). DNA of the CDR3: TGTGCCAGCAGCTCGACCGCAGGGGCGACCCAGCATTTT. Translating gives CASSSTAGATQHF.